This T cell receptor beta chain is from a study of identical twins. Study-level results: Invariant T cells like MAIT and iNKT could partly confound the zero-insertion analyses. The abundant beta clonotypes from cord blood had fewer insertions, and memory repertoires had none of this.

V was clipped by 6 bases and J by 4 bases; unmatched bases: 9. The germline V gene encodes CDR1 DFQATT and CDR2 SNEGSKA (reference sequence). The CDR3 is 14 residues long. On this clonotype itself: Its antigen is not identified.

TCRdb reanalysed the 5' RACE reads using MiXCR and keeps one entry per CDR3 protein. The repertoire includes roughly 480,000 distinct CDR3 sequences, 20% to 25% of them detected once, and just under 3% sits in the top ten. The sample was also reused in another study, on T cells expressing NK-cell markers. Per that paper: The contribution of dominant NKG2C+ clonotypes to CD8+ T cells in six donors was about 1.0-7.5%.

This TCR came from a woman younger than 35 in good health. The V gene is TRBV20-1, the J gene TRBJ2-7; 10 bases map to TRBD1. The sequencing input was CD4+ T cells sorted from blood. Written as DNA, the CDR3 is TGCAGTGCCGACCCTAAGGGACAGGGGTACGAGCAGTACTTC. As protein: CSADPKGQGYEQYF.